These 21 T cell receptor beta chains share one sample of origin, sequenced in a study of blood T cell repertoires in COVID-19. Assay: immunoSEQ multiplex PCR; the TCRdb copy retains only in-frame clones and omits some. The repertoire holds around 240,000 clones, with around 83% as singletons. The material sequenced was peripheral blood. These TCRs come from a man between 35 and 55 years old with acute or convalescent COVID-19.

The chain carries TRBV30 and TRBJ1-5, with a weak D call TRBD1 (6 bases). Trimming removed 1 base from V and 6 bases from J, with 13 bases in between. In germline, CDR1 is GTSNPN, CDR2 SVGIG (reference sequence). This CDR3 is built from 14 residues. CDR3 amino acids: CAWSDAGGGQPQHF. CDR3 DNA sequence: TGTGCCTGGAGTGACGCGGGAGGGGGTCAGCCCCAGCATTTT.

The sample holds a few counts of this clone. V and J are TRBV19 and TRBJ1-5, with D possibly matching TRBD1 (6 bases). Germline V gene sequence: CDR1 LNHDA, CDR2 SQIVND (reference sequence). V lost 5 bases, J lost 3 bases, and 11 bases lay in between. The CDR3 spans 14 residues. CDR3 DNA sequence: TGTGCCAGTAGTGGGGGGGGGCCCAATCAGCCCCAGCATTTT. Translating it yields CASSGGGPNQPQHF.

The genes are TRBV7-9 and TRBJ1-4, with 11 bases lining up with TRBD1. The CDR3 contains 15 residues. The ends lost 3 bases at V and 3 bases at J; junction bases unmatched: 0. Germline CDR1 is SEHNR and CDR2 is FQNEAQ (reference sequence). CDR3 in amino acids: CASSLGQGANEKLFF. CDR3 bases: TGTGCCAGCAGCTTGGGACAGGGGGCTAATGAAAAACTGTTTTTT. The full variable domain, rest sourced from reference TRBV7-9 and TRBJ1-4, is DTGVSQNPRHKITKRGQNVTFRCDPISEHNRLYWYRQTLGQGPEFLTYFQNEAQLEKSRLLSDRFSAERPKGSFSTLEIQRTEQGDSAMYLCASSLGQGANEKLFFGSGTQLSVL.

The chain couples TRBV5-4 to TRBJ1-1; D is uncertain. This CDR3 contains 14 residues. Germline-derived CDR1 and CDR2 are SGHNT and YYREEE (reference sequence). V dropped 5 bases and J dropped 7 bases, with 18 bases sitting between them. CDR3 residues: CASRTELRNDEAFF. The CDR3, as DNA: TGTGCCAGCAGAACGGAACTACGGAACGATGAAGCTTTCTTT.

This chain uses TRBV20-1 with TRBJ1-2; D is ambiguous. The CDR3 has 11 residues. V lost 3 bases and J 8 bases, leaving 10 bases between the germline ends. Per the germline V gene, CDR1 is DFQATT and CDR2 is SNEGSKA (reference sequence). The CDR3 DNA is TGCAGTGCTAGTTCCGGGAGCGGCTACACCTTC. Translating gives CSASSGSGYTF.

V usage is TRBV7-9 and J usage is TRBJ2-6, with 7 bases that match TRBD2. Germline V CDR1 and CDR2: SEHNR, FQNEAQ (reference sequence). The trim removed 4 bases at V and 0 bases at J, leaving 3 bases unmatched. CDR3 length: 16 amino acids. The CDR3, as DNA: TGTGCCAGCAGCTGGCAGCGGGACTCTGGGGCCAACGTCCTGACTTTC. It yields the protein CASSWQRDSGANVLTF.

This clone was seen a handful of times. The chain carries TRBV9 and TRBJ1-2; D ambiguous. Trimming cost V 1 base and J 1 base, with 5 bases left between them. The CDR3 has 13 amino acids. Germline CDR1 SGDLS, CDR2 YYNGEE. The CDR3 DNA is TGTGCCAGCAGCGTAAACATTAACTATGGCTACACCTTC. Translated: CASSVNINYGYTF.

The rearrangement joins TRBV5-4 to TRBJ2-7; 7 bases are a match to TRBD1. The V segment lost 4 bases and the J segment 1 base; nucleotides outside the gene matches: 11. The CDR3 totals 16 residues. CDR1 and CDR2 (germline): SGHNT, YYREEE (reference sequence). The CDR3 here is CASSQFQPGQSYEQYF. As DNA, the CDR3 is TGTGCCAGCAGCCAATTCCAGCCGGGACAGTCCTACGAGCAGTACTTC.

The chain recombines TRBV9 with TRBJ1-2; no clear D. V lost 3 bases to trimming and J lost 4 bases, with 13 bases between them. CDR1 and CDR2 (germline): SGDLS, YYNGEE. CDR3 length: 14 residues. DNA for the CDR3: TGTGCCAGCAGCGGTAGACACACTTCCTATGGCTACACCTTC. This codes for CASSGRHTSYGYTF.

This rearrangement joins TRBV20-1 to TRBJ2-3; 10 positions match TRBD2. Germline-derived CDR1 and CDR2 are DFQATT and SNEGSKA (reference sequence). The CDR3 is 16 residues long. Germline trimming cut 3 bases from V and 2 bases from J; bases unmatched to any gene: 8. The CDR3 coding sequence is TGCAGTGCTAGTGACCCTAGCGGGGGATACACAGATACGCAGTATTTT. It translates to CSASDPSGGYTDTQYF.

This chain connects TRBV24-1 to TRBJ1-2; 7 positions match TRBD1. V lost 8 bases, J lost 5 bases, and 10 bases stayed unmatched. Germline V gives CDR1 KGHDR, CDR2 SFDVKD. The CDR3 is made up of 14 amino acids. The CDR3 loop is CATTEVGDRYGYTF. The CDR3 DNA follows: TGTGCCACCACCGAAGTTGGGGACAGATATGGCTACACCTTC.

This clone was counted only a few times. J is TRBJ1-5 and V is TRBV6-2 or TRBV6-3, with D perhaps matching TRBD1 (6 bases). Trimming removed 0 bases at V and 6 bases at J, with 15 bases between. The germline V gene encodes CDR1 MNHEY and CDR2 SVGEGT. The CDR3 sequence is 16 residues long. The CDR3 nucleotides read TGTGCCAGCAGTTACTCTAGCGGGGGGGCTCGTCAGCCCCAGCATTTT. This codes for CASSYSSGGARQPQHF.

The V call is TRBV28, the J call TRBJ1-4, with 8 bases lining up with TRBD1. Trimming at V came to 5 bases and at J to 13 bases, leaving 6 bases not matched to a gene. The CDR3 is 12 amino acids. Germline CDR1 is MDHEN and CDR2 is SYDVKM. CDR3 region: CASSNVGQGLFF. For the CDR3, the DNA is TGTGCCAGCAGTAACGTCGGACAGGGACTGTTTTTT.

This chain uses TRBV6-2 or TRBV6-3 with TRBJ2-2, with 8 bases identical to TRBD2. Germline loops: CDR1 MNHEY, CDR2 SVGEGT. V dropped 2 bases and J dropped 4; count of bases not matched to a gene: 3. The CDR3 totals 15 residues. The CDR3 bases are TGTGCCAGCAGTTACGCGGGGGGCGCCACCGGGGAGCTGTTTTTT. Its protein is CASSYAGGATGELFF.

This clone occurred once. The chain has TRBV6-6 and TRBJ2-2; 9 positions agree with TRBD1. CDR1 is MNHNY and CDR2 is SVGAGI in the germline V gene (reference sequence). The CDR3 spans 12 residues. This CDR3 is CAGQGNTGELFF. DNA of the CDR3: TGTGCGGGACAGGGGAACACCGGGGAGCTGTTTTTT.

V is TRBV6-5 and J is TRBJ1-1, with unresolved D. CDR1 and CDR2 (germline): MNHEY, SVGAGI. The CDR3 runs 16 residues. Between the trimmed V and J ends, which lost 2 bases and 1 base, there was a span of 14 bases. As DNA, the CDR3 is TGTGCCAGCAGTTACACTAAGTCGACGGAGAACACTGAAGCTTTCTTT. It is translated as CASSYTKSTENTEAFF.

The V and J genes are TRBV2 and TRBJ2-1; possibly TRBD1 for D (5 bases). In germline, CDR1 is SNHLY, CDR2 FYNNEI. The ends were cut back, 7 bases at V and 6 bases at J, with 16 bases in the middle. This CDR3 contains 14 residues. CDR3 sequence: CASNSGRWSNEQFF. CDR3 nucleotides: TGTGCCAGCAACTCAGGGCGTTGGAGCAATGAGCAGTTCTTC.

The V and J genes are TRBV30 and TRBJ2-2; maybe TRBD2 (6 bases). V was shortened by 4 bases and J by 1 base, with 10 bases between the two germline ends. The CDR3 has 14 amino acids. Germline V gene sequence: CDR1 GTSNPN, CDR2 SVGIG (reference sequence). The CDR3 region is CAWIRGGNTGELFF. The CDR3 region has the DNA TGTGCCTGGATCCGGGGAGGGAACACCGGGGAGCTGTTTTTT.

This clone was seen just once. The chain has TRBV5-1 and TRBJ1-2; 8 nucleotides agree with TRBD1. The CDR3 spans 16 residues. J lost 6 bases, V lost 4 bases, and 14 bases had no gene match. From germline, CDR1 is SGHRS and CDR2 YFSETQ. The CDR3 here is CASSPTGQVYLDGYTF. The DNA for the CDR3 is TGCGCCAGCAGCCCAACGGGACAGGTTTATCTGGATGGCTACACCTTC.

This rearrangement joins TRBV6-5 to TRBJ2-7, with 8 bases fitting TRBD1. CDR1 is MNHEY, CDR2 SVGAGI, per germline. The CDR3 sequence is 14 residues long. After removal of 5 bases from V and 7 bases from J, the junction contained 10 bases not matched to a gene. For the CDR3, the DNA is TGTGCCAGCAGTCCGGGACAGGCCCTTATGGAGCAGTACTTC. Its translation is CASSPGQALMEQYF.

V usage is TRBV4-1 and J usage is TRBJ1-2; perhaps TRBD1 as D (5 bases). Germline CDR1 reads MGHRA; CDR2 reads YSYEKL. The CDR3 is made up of 13 amino acids. Between the trimmed V and J ends, which lost 4 bases and 3 bases, there was a span of 9 bases. CDR3 sequence (DNA): TGCGCCAGCAGCCCCCAGGGCTACTATGGCTACACCTTC. Translation: CASSPQGYYGYTF.